The entry below gives a single T cell receptor (beta chain) sequence along with its context. The data originate from a study of blood T cell repertoires in COVID-19. Study-level information: In each case, the material was cDNA or gDNA derived from T cells, B-cell-depleted T cells, or PBMCs.

This CDR3 comprises 16 residues. After removal of 2 bases from V and 7 bases from J, the junction contained 8 bases not matched to a gene. Germline V gene lookup returns CDR1 LGHNA and CDR2 YSLEER. Within 2 weeks before study entry, exposed participants met a COVID-19 case. Sequenced by immunoSEQ multiplex PCR; TCRdb stores in-frame clones only, minus some. The data hold 350,000 to 450,000 clones, with roughly 92% observed a single time. The sequence was obtained from a woman aged 40 to 50 who had been exposed to COVID-19. The sequenced material came from PBMCs or T cells enriched from blood (not recorded which). The chain joins TRBV4-3 to TRBJ1-2; 12 bases agree with TRBD1. The CDR3 here is CASSQLGTGGSSGYTF. The CDR3 nucleotides read TGCGCCAGCAGCCAACTGGGGACAGGGGGCTCGAGTGGCTACACCTTC.